The 19 T cell receptor beta chains below were found in one sample sequenced in a study of PD-1 blockade in classical Hodgkin lymphoma. Assay: immunoSEQ multiplex PCR; the TCRdb copy retains only in-frame clones and omits some. This table holds tens of thousands of clones, around 69% found once. Every single patient, without exception, relapsed after autologous stem cell transplantation, and brentuximab vedotin exposure varied. The sample was peripheral blood mononuclear cells (PBMCs), taken at baseline. These receptors came from a human donor with classical Hodgkin lymphoma.

The chain uses TRBV7-6 and TRBJ1-3; D ambiguous. Germline V gene lookup returns CDR1 SGHVS and CDR2 FNYEAQ. V gave up 2 bases and J gave up 4 bases, with 15 bases separating them. The CDR3 covers 16 residues. The CDR3 reads CASSLSHGLEGNTIYF. The CDR3 DNA follows: TGTGCCAGCAGCTTATCTCACGGTCTGGAGGGAAACACCATATATTTT.

The chain couples TRBV10-3 to TRBJ2-1; unclear D gene. Germline CDR1 ENHRY, CDR2 SYGVKD. CDR3 size: 12 residues. Deletions cut 4 bases from V and 5 bases from J, with 6 bases between. The CDR3 loop reads CAISGQNNEQFF. CDR3 sequence (DNA): TGTGCCATCAGTGGTCAGAACAATGAGCAGTTCTTC.

V usage is TRBV15 and J usage is TRBJ2-3, with 11 bases that match TRBD2. Germline CDR1 reads LNHNV; CDR2 reads YYDKDF (reference sequence). V lost 1 base to trimming and J lost 4 bases; unmatched junction nucleotides: 10. CDR3 length: 18 residues. In nucleotides, the CDR3 is TGTGCCACCAGCAGAGTCTATAGACTAGCGGGACATCCAGATACGCAGTATTTT. Protein sequence: CATSRVYRLAGHPDTQYF.

The V gene is TRBV28, the J gene TRBJ1-6, with a possible D match to TRBD1 (5 bases). The germline gives CDR1 MDHEN, CDR2 SYDVKM. The V end was cut by 6 bases, the J end by 9 bases, with 15 bases between. This CDR3 is 14 amino acids long. The CDR3 nucleotides are TGTGCCAGCAGAACTCAGGGCTTCGGTTCACCCCTCCACTTT. This encodes CASRTQGFGSPLHF.

This clone was observed a few times. CDR3 sequence reads: CASSTRRTGELAGVAANTGELFF. In nucleotides, the CDR3 is TGTGCCAGTAGTACCCGCCGGACGGGTGAACTAGCGGGAGTAGCAGCGAACACCGGGGAGCTGTTTTTT. The rearrangement joins TRBV19 to TRBJ2-2; 11 nucleotides align to TRBD2. Germline V CDR1 and CDR2: LNHDA, SQIVND (reference sequence). V gave up 4 bases and J gave up 0 bases; unmatched junction bases: 22. This CDR3 region has 23 residues.

This clone was counted a single time. The V call is TRBV4-1, the J call TRBJ2-5; 10 nucleotides match TRBD2. This CDR3 is 19 amino acids long. Germline V gene data show CDR1 as MGHRA and CDR2 as YSYEKL. V lost 0 bases and J lost 2; bases outside the gene matches: 12. The DNA of the CDR3 is TGCGCCAGCAGCCAAGATCGGTCGGTCCCGGGACTAGCGCAAGAGACCCAGTACTTC. It is translated as CASSQDRSVPGLAQETQYF.

The V and J genes are TRBV30 and TRBJ2-7; TRBD2 agrees at 8 bases. CDR3 length: 15 residues. The V gene end was trimmed by 0 bases and the J gene end by 7 bases; junction bases not matched to a gene: 11. CDR1 and CDR2 (germline): GTSNPN, SVGIG (reference sequence). Here the CDR3 reads CAWSVGDGRAREQYF. As DNA, the CDR3 is TGTGCCTGGAGTGTAGGCGACGGGAGGGCCCGTGAGCAGTACTTC.

This chain connects TRBV7-2 to TRBJ1-5; 8 nucleotides match TRBD1. V gave up 5 bases and J gave up 2 bases; unmatched junction bases: 2. This CDR3 is 14 amino acids long. In germline, CDR1 is SGHTA, CDR2 FQGNSA. CDR3: CASSPTGGNQPQHF. The CDR3 nucleotides read TGTGCCAGCAGCCCGACAGGGGGCAATCAGCCCCAGCATTTT.

This clone was seen once. The genes are TRBV9 and TRBJ2-7, with 7 bases identical to TRBD2. The V gene's germline CDR1 is SGDLS and CDR2 YYNGEE. V lost 0 bases and J lost 4; bases outside the gene matches: 7. The CDR3 contains 15 residues. CDR3 amino acids: CASSVGSGREYEQYF. The CDR3 DNA follows: TGTGCCAGCAGCGTAGGGTCAGGGAGGGAGTACGAGCAGTACTTC.

As for this clone: This specimen includes other DNA sequences encoding the same CDR3. The rearrangement uses TRBV5-4 and TRBJ1-1, with 9 bases lining up with TRBD1. The V gene end was trimmed by 4 bases and the J gene end by 6 bases; junction bases not matched to a gene: 4. The CDR3 loop spans 13 amino acids. Germline values: CDR1 SGHNT, CDR2 YYREEE (reference sequence). CDR3: CASSLQGAPEAFF. The CDR3 region has the DNA TGTGCCAGCAGCCTACAGGGGGCTCCTGAAGCTTTCTTT.

This rearrangement joins TRBV7-7 to TRBJ2-1; 7 positions match TRBD2. Trimming took 5 bases from V and 2 from J; bases not matched to a gene: 9. The CDR3 runs 16 residues. Germline V gene data show CDR1 as SSHAT and CDR2 as FNYEAQ (reference sequence). CDR3 sequence reads: CASSPGGYSPYNEQFF. The CDR3 DNA reads as TGTGCCAGCAGCCCCGGGGGGTACTCTCCCTACAATGAGCAGTTCTTC.

This clone was seen a handful of times. The gene calls are TRBV7-4 and TRBJ2-7; TRBD2 agrees at 8 bases. V shed 9 bases, J shed 4 bases, and the junction held 17 bases outside the gene matches. Germline values: CDR1 SGHVT, CDR2 SQSDAQ. This CDR3 region has 16 residues. Here the CDR3 DNA reads TGTGCCAGGCAGGGTATTATTACTAGCGGAAGATACGAGCAGTACTTC. It codes for CARQGIITSGRYEQYF.

The rearrangement links TRBV6-5 to TRBJ1-5; D gene uncertain. This CDR3 is built from 12 residues. V was pared by 5 bases and J by 11 bases, with 13 bases between. Germline-derived CDR1 and CDR2 are MNHEY and SVGAGI. The CDR3 DNA reads TGTGCCAGCAGTCGTACCCCGCCCGCCCAGCATTTT. Protein sequence: CASSRTPPAQHF.

The chain combines TRBV28 with TRBJ1-5; no firm D call. Germline CDR1 and CDR2: MDHEN and SYDVKM. The CDR3 has 12 amino acids. The CDR3 reads CGLGRPNQPQHF. For the CDR3, the DNA is TGTGGACTCGGACGGCCGAATCAGCCCCAGCATTTT.

The rearrangement uses TRBV5-1 and TRBJ2-1; 8 bases are shared with TRBD2. CDR3 length: 13 residues. The trim removed 2 bases at V and 5 bases at J, leaving 0 bases unmatched. Germline V lookup: CDR1 SGHRS, CDR2 YFSETQ. The DNA of the CDR3 is TGCGCCAGCAGCTTACTAGCGGACAATGAGCAGTTCTTC. Translation: CASSLLADNEQFF.

The J gene is TRBJ1-2, the V gene TRBV5-6; tentatively, D is TRBD1 (5 bases). Germline V gene lookup returns CDR1 SGHDT and CDR2 YYEEEE. Trimming shortened V by 4 bases and J by 4 bases, and 17 bases separated the two germline ends. The CDR3 totals 15 residues. CDR3 in DNA: TGTGCCAGCAGCCCGGGGACTCTACGGACCTATGGCTACACCTTC. It encodes CASSPGTLRTYGYTF.

The rearrangement links TRBV6-5 to TRBJ1-2, with unresolved D. The CDR3 consists of 12 residues. V dropped 6 bases and J dropped 4 bases, with 9 bases sitting between them. Germline values: CDR1 MNHEY, CDR2 SVGAGI. The CDR3 reads CASRGGSYGYTF. In nucleotides, the CDR3 is TGTGCCAGCAGAGGCGGCTCCTATGGCTACACCTTC.

The rearrangement uses TRBV4-2 and TRBJ1-2; possibly TRBD1 for D (5 bases). Germline CDR1 and CDR2: LGHNA and YNFKEQ. CDR3 size: 15 residues. The V end lost 2 bases, the J end lost 3 bases, and 13 bases lay between the germline ends. CDR3 bases: TGTGCCAGCAGCCAAAGGGACCGGCGGGACTATGGCTACACCTTC. The encoded protein is CASSQRDRRDYGYTF.

The V and J genes are TRBV4-1 and TRBJ1-1; D remains ambiguous. Per the germline V gene, CDR1 is MGHRA and CDR2 is YSYEKL. CDR3 size: 16 residues. Between the trimmed V and J ends, which lost 7 bases and 3 bases, there was a span of 21 bases. CDR3 loop: CASTTSMVSQDTEAFF. The DNA for the CDR3 is TGCGCCAGCACCACGTCGATGGTAAGCCAAGACACTGAAGCTTTCTTT.